The rows below give T cell receptor beta chains drawn from one sample of a study of T cell responses to AZD1222 COVID-19 vaccine. Produced via immunoSEQ multiplex PCR; TCRdb's table is partial and in-frame only. The sample shows tens of thousands of clones, over 70% of them seen only once. The sequencing here drew on peripheral blood, taken 28 days after the second AZD1222 dose. Every receptor here comes from an adult who received the AZD1222 COVID-19 vaccine. Both conserved end residues are part of each CDR3.

v_gene	j_gene	CDR3aa
TRBV7-2	TRBJ1-4	CASSPGRGREKLFF
TRBV10-2	TRBJ2-3	CASSAPGTDTQYF
TRBV7-2	TRBJ2-2	CASSSNLRDSVGGELFF
TRBV7-3	TRBJ2-2	CASSLMGLAGNTGELFF
TRBV21-1	TRBJ2-1	CASSNSLQGSYNEQFF
TRBV7-3	TRBJ2-3	CASSLLSAGTGDTQYF
TRBV5-1	TRBJ2-3	CASSLEGDTQYF
TRBV7-8	TRBJ1-2	CASSRGQPNYGYTF
TRBV14	TRBJ1-4	CASSPSWGKPAGNEKLFF
TRBV15	TRBJ1-5	CATSRATGSNQPQHF
TRBV6-5	TRBJ2-7	CASSRGTGVYEQYF
TRBV7-3	TRBJ2-2	CASGWGPNTGELFF
TRBV27	TRBJ1-1	CASRKGGLNTEAFF
TRBV5-1	TRBJ1-1	CASSLDPGSTEAFF
TRBV6-5	TRBJ1-5	CASKVGRERQPQHF
TRBV13	TRBJ1-3	CASSLEADSRPGNTIYF
TRBV5-6	TRBJ1-6	CASSLGQGSSPLHF
TRBV6-5	TRBJ2-3	CASSLAGSSTDTQYF
TRBV27	TRBJ1-5	CASSASGQGDQPQHF
TRBV5-4	TRBJ2-1	CASSSPGLAGGPVEQFF
TRBV10-3	TRBJ2-5	CAISDGASGGAGTQYF
TRBV25-1	TRBJ1-3	CASSETGAGNTIYF
TRBV14	TRBJ2-3	CASSQDLAGRRSTDTQYF
TRBV7-9	TRBJ1-3	CASSQGISGNTIYF
TRBV18	TRBJ1-3	CASSPYTRQGVGNTIYF
TRBV7-8	TRBJ1-6	CASSSLGGGRNSPLHF
TRBV5-8	TRBJ1-2	CASSFGQSQANYGYTF
TRBV9	TRBJ1-2	CASSPQGAPYYGYTF
TRBV4-2	TRBJ2-1	CASSQDLLGIYNEQFF
TRBV29-1	TRBJ2-7	CSVIGQGSNEQYF